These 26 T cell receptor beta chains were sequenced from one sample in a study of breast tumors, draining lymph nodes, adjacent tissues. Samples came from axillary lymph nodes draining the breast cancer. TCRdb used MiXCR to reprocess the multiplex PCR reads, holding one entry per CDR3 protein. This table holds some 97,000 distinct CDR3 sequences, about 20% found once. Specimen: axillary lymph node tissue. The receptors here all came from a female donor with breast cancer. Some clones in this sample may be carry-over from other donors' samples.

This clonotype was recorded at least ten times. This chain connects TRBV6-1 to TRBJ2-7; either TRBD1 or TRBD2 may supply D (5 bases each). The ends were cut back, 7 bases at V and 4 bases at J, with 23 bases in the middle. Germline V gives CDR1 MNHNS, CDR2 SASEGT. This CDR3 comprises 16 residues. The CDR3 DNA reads TGTGCCAGCACGCGCGCCCTTGATAGGGGCGGGTACGAGCAGTACTTC. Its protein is CASTRALDRGGYEQYF.

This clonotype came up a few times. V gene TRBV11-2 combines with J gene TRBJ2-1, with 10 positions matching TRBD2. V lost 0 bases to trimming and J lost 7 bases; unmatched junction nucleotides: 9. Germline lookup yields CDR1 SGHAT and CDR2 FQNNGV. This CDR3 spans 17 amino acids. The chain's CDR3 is CASSLEGLPSGSNEQFF. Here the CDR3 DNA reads TGTGCCAGCAGCTTAGAAGGTCTTCCTAGCGGGAGTAATGAGCAGTTCTTC. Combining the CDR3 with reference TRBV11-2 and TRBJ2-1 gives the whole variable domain EAGVAQSPRYKIIEKRQSVAFWCNPISGHATLYWYQQILGQGPKLLIQFQNNGVVDDSQLPKDRFSAERLKGVDSTLKIQPAKLEDSAVYLCASSLEGLPSGSNEQFFGPGTRLTVL.

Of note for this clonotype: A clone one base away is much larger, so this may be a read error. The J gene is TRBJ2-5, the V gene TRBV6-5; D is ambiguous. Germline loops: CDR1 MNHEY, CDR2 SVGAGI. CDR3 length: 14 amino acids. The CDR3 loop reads CVSSYSRRQETQYF. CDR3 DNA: TGTGTCAGCAGTTACTCGAGGCGTCAGGAGACCCAGTACTTC.

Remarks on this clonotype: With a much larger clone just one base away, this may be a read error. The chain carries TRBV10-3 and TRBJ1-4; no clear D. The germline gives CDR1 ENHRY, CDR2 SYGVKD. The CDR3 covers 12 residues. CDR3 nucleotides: TGTGCCATCAGTGGGGATAATGAAAAACTGGTTTTT. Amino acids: CAISGDNEKLVF.

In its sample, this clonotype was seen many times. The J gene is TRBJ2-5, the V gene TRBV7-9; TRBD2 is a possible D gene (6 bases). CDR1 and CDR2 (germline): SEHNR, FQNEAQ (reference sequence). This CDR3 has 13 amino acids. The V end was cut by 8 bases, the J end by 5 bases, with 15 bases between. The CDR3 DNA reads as TGTGCCAGCTCCATTGCGGGGATGGAGACCCAGTACTTC. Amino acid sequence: CASSIAGMETQYF.

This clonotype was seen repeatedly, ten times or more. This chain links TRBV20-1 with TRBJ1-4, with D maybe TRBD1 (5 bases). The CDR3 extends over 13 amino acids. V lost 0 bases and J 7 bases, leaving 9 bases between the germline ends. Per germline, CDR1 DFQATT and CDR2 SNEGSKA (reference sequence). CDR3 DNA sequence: TGCAGTGCTAGAGAGGGACTTTCTGAAAAACTGTTTTTT. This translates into CSAREGLSEKLFF.

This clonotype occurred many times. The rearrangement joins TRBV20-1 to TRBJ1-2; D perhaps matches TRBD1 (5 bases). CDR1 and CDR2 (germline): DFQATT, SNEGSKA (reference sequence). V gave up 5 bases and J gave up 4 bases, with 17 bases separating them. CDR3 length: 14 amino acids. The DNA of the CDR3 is TGCAGTGCTGATCGGGACGGAGTTGGCTATGGCTACACCTTC. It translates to CSADRDGVGYGYTF.

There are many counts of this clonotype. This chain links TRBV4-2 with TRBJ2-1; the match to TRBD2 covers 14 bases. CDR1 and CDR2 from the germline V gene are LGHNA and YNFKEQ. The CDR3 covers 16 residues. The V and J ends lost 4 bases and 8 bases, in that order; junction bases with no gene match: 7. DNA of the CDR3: TGTGCCAGCAGCCTGACTAGCGGGAGGGCCGGGGATGAGCAGTTCTTC. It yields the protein CASSLTSGRAGDEQFF.

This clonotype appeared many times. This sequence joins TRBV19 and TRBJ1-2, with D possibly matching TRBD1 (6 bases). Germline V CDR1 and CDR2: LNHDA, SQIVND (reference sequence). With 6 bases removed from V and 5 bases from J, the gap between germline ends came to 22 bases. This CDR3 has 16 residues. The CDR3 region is CASSPGGDGRWYGYTF. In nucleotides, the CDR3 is TGTGCCAGTAGCCCCGGGGGCGATGGCAGGTGGTATGGCTACACCTTC. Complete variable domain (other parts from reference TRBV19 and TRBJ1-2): DGGITQSPKYLFRKEGQNVTLSCEQNLNHDAMYWYRQDPGQGLRLIYYSQIVNDFQKGDIAEGYSVSREKKESFPLTVTSAQKNPTAFYLCASSPGGDGRWYGYTFGSGTRLTVV.

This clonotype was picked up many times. The DNA for the CDR3 is TGCAGTGTTGGGGCAAGCAATCAGCCCCAGCATTTT. Translation: CSVGASNQPQHF. The V call is TRBV20-1, the J call TRBJ1-5; D possibly corresponds to TRBD1 (5 bases). Trimming shortened V by 7 bases and J by 1 base, and 8 bases separated the two germline ends. Germline CDR1 DFQATT, CDR2 SNEGSKA (reference sequence). This CDR3 is 12 amino acids long.

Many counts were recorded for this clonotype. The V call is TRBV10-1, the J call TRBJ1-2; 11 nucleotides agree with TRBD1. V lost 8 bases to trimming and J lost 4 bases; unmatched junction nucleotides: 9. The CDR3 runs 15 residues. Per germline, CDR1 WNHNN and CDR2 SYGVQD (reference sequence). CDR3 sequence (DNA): TGCGCCAGCTTCCCGGGACAGGGGGAGAGCTATGGCTACACCTTC. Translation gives CASFPGQGESYGYTF.

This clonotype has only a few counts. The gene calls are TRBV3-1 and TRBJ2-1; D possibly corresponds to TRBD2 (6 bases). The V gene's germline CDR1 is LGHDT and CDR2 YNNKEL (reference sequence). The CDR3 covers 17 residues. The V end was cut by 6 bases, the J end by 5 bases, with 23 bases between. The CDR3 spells CASSRKPGTAGNNEQFF. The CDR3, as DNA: TGTGCCAGCAGTAGGAAACCCGGGACTGCCGGAAACAATGAGCAGTTCTTC.

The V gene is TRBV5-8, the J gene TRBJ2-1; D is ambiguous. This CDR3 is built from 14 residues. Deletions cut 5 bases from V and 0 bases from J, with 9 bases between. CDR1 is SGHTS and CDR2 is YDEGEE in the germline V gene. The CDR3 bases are TGTGCCAGCAGGCCTGTAAGCTCCTACAATGAGCAGTTCTTC. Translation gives CASRPVSSYNEQFF.

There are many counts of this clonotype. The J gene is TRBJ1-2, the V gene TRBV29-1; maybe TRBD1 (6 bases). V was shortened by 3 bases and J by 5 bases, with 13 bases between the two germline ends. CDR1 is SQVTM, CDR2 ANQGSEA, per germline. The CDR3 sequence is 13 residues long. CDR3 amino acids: CSVDQDRHYGYTF. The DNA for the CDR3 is TGCAGCGTTGATCAGGACAGACATTATGGCTACACCTTC. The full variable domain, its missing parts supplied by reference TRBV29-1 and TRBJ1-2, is SAVISQKPSRDICQRGTSLTIQCQVDSQVTMMFWYRQQPGQSLTLIATANQGSEATYESGFVIDKFPISRPNLTFSTLTVSNMSPEDSSIYLCSVDQDRHYGYTFGSGTRLTVV.

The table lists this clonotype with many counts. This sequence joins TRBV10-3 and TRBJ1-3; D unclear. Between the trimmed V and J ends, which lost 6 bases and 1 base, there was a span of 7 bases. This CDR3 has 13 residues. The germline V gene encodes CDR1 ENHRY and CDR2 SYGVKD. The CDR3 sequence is CAISGRSGNTIYF. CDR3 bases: TGTGCCATCAGCGGACGATCTGGAAACACCATATATTTT.

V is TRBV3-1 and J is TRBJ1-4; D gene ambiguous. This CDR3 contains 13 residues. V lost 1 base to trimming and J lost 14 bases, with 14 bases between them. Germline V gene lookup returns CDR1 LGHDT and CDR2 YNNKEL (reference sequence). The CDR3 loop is CASSQGKPARLFF. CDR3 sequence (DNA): TGTGCCAGCAGCCAAGGGAAGCCGGCTCGGCTGTTTTTT.

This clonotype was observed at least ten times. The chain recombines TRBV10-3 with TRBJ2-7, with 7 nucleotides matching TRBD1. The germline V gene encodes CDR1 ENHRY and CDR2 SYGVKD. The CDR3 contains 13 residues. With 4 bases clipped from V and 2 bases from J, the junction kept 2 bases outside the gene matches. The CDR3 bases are TGTGCCATCAGTGGAGGGGGCACCTACGAGCAGTACTTC. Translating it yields CAISGGGTYEQYF.

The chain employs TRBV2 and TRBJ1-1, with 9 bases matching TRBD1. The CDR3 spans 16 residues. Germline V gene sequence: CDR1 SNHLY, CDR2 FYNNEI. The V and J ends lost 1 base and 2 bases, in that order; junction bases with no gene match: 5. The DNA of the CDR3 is TGTGCCAGCAGTGAAGGACACAGGGGGCGTAACACTGAAGCTTTCTTT. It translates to CASSEGHRGRNTEAFF. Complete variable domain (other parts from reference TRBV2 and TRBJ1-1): EPEVTQTPSHQVTQMGQEVILRCVPISNHLYFYWYRQILGQKVEFLVSFYNNEISEKSEIFDDQFSVERPDGSNFTLKIRSTKLEDSAMYFCASSEGHRGRNTEAFFGQGTRLTVV.

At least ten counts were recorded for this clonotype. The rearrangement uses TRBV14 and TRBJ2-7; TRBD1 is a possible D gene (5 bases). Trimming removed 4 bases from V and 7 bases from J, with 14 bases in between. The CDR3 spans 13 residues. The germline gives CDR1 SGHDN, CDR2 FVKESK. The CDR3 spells CASSRVLRGEQYF. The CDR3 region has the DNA TGTGCCAGCAGCCGGGTCCTAAGGGGAGAGCAGTACTTC.

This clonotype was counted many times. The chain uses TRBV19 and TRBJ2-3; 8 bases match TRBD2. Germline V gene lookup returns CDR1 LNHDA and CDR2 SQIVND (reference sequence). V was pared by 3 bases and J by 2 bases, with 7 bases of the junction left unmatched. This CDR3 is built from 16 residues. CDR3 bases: TGTGCCAGTAGTATCGGAGCGGGAGCTAACACAGATACGCAGTATTTT. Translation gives CASSIGAGANTDTQYF.

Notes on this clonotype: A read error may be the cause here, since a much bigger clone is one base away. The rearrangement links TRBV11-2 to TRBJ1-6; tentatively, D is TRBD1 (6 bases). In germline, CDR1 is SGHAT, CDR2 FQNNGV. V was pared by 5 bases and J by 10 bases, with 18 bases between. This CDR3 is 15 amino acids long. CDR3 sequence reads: CASSLERTVSSPLHF. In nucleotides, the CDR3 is TGTGCCAGCAGCCTTGAAAGGACAGTAAGCTCACCCCTCCACTTT.

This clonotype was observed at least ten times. CDR3 sequence: CATSDLRDSTDTQYF. CDR3 sequence (DNA): TGTGCCACCAGTGATTTGAGGGACTCCACAGATACGCAGTATTTT. The genes are TRBV24-1 and TRBJ2-3; possible D gene TRBD2, 6 bases. The CDR3 consists of 15 residues. The germline V gene encodes CDR1 KGHDR and CDR2 SFDVKD. Trimming pared 0 bases from V and 2 bases from J, leaving 8 bases between.

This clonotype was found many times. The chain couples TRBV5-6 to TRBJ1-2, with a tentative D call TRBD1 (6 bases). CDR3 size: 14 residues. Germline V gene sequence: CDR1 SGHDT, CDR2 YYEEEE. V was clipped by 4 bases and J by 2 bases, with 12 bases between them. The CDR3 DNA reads TGTGCCAGCAGCCGCACGACAGGCAACTATGGCTACACCTTC. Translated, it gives CASSRTTGNYGYTF. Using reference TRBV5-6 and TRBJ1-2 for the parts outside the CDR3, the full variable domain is DAGVTQSPTHLIKTRGQQVTLRCSPKSGHDTVSWYQQALGQGPQFIFQYYEEEERQRGNFPDRFSGHQFPNYSSELNVNALLLGDSALYLCASSRTTGNYGYTFGSGTRLTVV.

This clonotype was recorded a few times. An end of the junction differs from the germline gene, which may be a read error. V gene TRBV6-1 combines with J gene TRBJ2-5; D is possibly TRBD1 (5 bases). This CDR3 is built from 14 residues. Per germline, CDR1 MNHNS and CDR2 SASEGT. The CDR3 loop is CASSTGPAQGTQYF. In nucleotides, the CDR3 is TGTGCCAGCTCTACAGGACCCGCGCAAGGGACCCAGTACTTC.

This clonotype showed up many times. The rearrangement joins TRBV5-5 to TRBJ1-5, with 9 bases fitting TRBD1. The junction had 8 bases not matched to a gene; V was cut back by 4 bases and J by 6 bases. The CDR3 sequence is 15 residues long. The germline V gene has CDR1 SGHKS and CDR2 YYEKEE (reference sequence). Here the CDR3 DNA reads TGTGCCAGCAGCCAGACAGGGGGTCCTGGTCAGCCCCAGCATTTT. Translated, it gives CASSQTGGPGQPQHF.

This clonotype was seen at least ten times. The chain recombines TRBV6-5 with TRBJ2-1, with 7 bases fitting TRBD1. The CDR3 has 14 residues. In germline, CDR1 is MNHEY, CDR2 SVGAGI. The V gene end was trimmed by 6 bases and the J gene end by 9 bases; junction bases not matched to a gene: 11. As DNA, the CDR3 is TGTGCCAGCAGGAGGCCGGGACAGACGATTGAGCAGTTCTTC. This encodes CASRRPGQTIEQFF.